This T cell receptor beta chain comes out of a study of blood T cells in healthy people across ages. Germline loops: CDR1 MNHEY, CDR2 SVGAGI. Trimming left V 0 bases short and J 1 base short, with 7 bases between. The CDR3 has 16 amino acids. The authors ran a second PCR of roughly 6 to 12 cycles using a sample-barcoded 5' primer and a J-beta primer mix. TCRdb processed the 5' RACE reads anew with MiXCR; each CDR3 protein has one entry. This table has about 1.7 million distinct CDR3 sequences, approximately 28% appearing once. The sequence was obtained from a woman aged 25 to 39 in good health. The chain links TRBV6-5 to TRBJ2-6; tentative D call: TRBD2 (5 bases). The sample consisted of blood. CDR3 sequence reads: CASSYSRTSGANVLTF. In DNA, the CDR3 is TGTGCCAGCAGTTACTCTAGGACTTCTGGGGCCAACGTCCTGACTTTC.